This TCR beta chain was identified during a study of blood T cells in healthy people across ages. With a J-beta primer mix and a sample-barcoded 5' primer, a second PCR ran about 7 to 12 cycles. Each CDR3 protein gets one entry after TCRdb re-called the 5' RACE reads with MiXCR. Of approximately 1,700,000 distinct CDR3 sequences detected, about two fifths appear once; the ten largest clones hold more than 20%. Donors gave around 10 milliliters of peripheral blood apiece. Germline CDR1 reads MDHEN; CDR2 reads SYDVKM. V was pared by 3 bases and J by 3 bases, with 15 bases between. The CDR3 is 16 residues long. Study-wide results and limits: Investigators viewed diversity estimates from one million T cells as underestimates, the study reported.

In the case of this clonotype: Its antigen is unknown.

Sequencing was performed on blood. The J gene is TRBJ2-4, the V gene TRBV28; no firm D call. The clonotype originates from a human donor in good health. CDR3 residues: CASSFYGRTVKNIQYF. The CDR3 DNA follows: TGTGCCAGCAGTTTCTACGGTAGGACGGTCAAAAACATTCAGTACTTC.